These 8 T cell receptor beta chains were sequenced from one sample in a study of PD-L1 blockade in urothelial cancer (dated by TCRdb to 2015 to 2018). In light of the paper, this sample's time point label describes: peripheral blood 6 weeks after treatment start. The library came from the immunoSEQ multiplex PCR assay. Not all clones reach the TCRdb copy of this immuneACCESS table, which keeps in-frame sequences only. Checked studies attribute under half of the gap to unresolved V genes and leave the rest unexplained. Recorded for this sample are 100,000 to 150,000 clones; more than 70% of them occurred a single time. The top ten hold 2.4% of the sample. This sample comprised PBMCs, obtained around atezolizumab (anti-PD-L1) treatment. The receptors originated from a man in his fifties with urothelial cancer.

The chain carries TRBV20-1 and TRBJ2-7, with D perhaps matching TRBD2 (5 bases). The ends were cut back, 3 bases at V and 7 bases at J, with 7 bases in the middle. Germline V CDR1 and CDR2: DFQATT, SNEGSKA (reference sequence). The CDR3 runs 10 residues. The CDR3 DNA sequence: TGCAGTGCTAGGAGGGAGGAGCAGTACTTC. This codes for CSARREEQYF.

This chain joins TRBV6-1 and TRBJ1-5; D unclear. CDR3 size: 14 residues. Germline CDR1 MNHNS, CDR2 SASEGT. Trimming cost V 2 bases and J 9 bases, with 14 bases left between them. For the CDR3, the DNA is TGTGCCAGCAGTGAAATGATAGGAGCGGGGCCCCAGCATTTT. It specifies CASSEMIGAGPQHF.

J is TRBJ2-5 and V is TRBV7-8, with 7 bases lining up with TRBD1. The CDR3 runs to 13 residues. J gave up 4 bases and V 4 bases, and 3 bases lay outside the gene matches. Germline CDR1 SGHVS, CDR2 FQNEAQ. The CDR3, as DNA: TGTGCCAGCAGCTGGACAGGTACAGAGACCCAGTACTTC. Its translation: CASSWTGTETQYF.

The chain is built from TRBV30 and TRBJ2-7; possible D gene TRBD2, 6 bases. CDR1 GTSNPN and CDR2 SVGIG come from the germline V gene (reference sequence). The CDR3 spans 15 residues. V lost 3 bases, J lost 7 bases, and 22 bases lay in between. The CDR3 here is CAWRPETGALGEQYF. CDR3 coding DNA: TGTGCCTGGAGGCCCGAGACGGGAGCTTTGGGGGAGCAGTACTTC.

The CDR3 spells CSARSSRNYTF. CDR3 sequence (DNA): TGCAGTGCTAGAAGCAGCAGGAACTACACCTTC. This chain links TRBV20-1 with TRBJ1-2; D ambiguous. V shed 2 bases and J shed 10 bases, with 11 bases lying between them. Germline CDR1 DFQATT, CDR2 SNEGSKA (reference sequence). This CDR3 has 11 residues.

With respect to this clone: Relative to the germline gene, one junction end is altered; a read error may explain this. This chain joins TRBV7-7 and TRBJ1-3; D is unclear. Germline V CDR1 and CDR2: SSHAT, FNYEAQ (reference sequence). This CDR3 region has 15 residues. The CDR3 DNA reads TGTGCTAGCAGCTTAGCAGCAGGCTCTGGAAACACCATATATTTT. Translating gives CASSLAAGSGNTIYF.

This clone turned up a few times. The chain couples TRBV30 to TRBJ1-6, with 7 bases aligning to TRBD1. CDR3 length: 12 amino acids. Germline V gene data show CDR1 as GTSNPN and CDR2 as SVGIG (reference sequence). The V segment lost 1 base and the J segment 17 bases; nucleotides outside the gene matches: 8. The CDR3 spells CAWSANRGKVHF. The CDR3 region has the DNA TGTGCCTGGAGTGCGAACAGGGGAAAGGTCCACTTT.

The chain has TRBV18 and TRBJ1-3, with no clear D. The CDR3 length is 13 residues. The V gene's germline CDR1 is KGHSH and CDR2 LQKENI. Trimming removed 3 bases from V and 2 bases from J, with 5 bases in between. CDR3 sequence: CASSPNAGNTIYF. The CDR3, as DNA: TGTGCCAGCTCACCCAATGCTGGAAACACCATATATTTT.